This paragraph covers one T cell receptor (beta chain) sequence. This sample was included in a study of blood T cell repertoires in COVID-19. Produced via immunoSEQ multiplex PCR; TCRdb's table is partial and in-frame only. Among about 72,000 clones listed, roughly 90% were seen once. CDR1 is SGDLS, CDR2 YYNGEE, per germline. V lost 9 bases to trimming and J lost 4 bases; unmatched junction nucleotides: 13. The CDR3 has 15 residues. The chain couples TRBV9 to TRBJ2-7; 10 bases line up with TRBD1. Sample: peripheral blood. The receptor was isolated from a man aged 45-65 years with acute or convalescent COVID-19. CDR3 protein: CAIKPGQGIRYEQYF. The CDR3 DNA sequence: TGTGCCATAAAGCCGGGACAGGGGATACGGTACGAGCAGTACTTC.